This T cell receptor beta chain appears in the sequencing data of a study of blood T cell repertoires in COVID-19. Across the study: The United States, Italy and Spain were the sources of the acute and convalescent COVID-19 samples.

This clone has only one observation. Source study methods: Reference gene primer amplification gave estimated nucleated cell counts. The protocol was immunoSEQ multiplex PCR, while the TCRdb copy is restricted to in-frame clones and leaves out a portion. V, J and clone size derive from that table, while D and trimming were established from the DNA sequence. The sample includes 100,000 to 150,000 clones, around 85% of them seen just once. Between the trimmed V and J ends, which lost 0 bases and 0 bases, there was a span of 6 bases. Germline values: CDR1 MDHEN, CDR2 SYDVKM. The CDR3 runs 16 residues. The chain is built from TRBV28 and TRBJ2-6; D unresolved. Sequencing used peripheral blood. The source of this sequence is a woman of 80 years or more with acute or convalescent COVID-19. CDR3 sequence (DNA): TGTGCCAGCAGTTTATGGTACATCTCTGGGGCCAACGTCCTGACTTTC. Amino acid sequence: CASSLWYISGANVLTF.